This TCR beta chain was retrieved from a study of radiotherapy plus CTLA-4 blockade in lung cancer. Study details: Objective responses were seen in more than 15% of patients, disease control in roughly 30%.

This clone was found a few times. TCRdb's copy holds only in-frame clones and misses some; the assay was immunoSEQ multiplex PCR. The sample lists about 68,000 clones, less than 80% seen once, with more than 8.5% in the top ten. V trimming: 3 bases; J trimming: 6 bases; junction bases outside the gene matches: 8. This CDR3 has 14 residues. Germline-derived CDR1 and CDR2 are SQVTM and ANQGSEA. The source was peripheral blood, collected from a patient treated with radiotherapy plus ipilimumab. The TCR sequence derives from a human donor with non-small cell lung cancer who had a complete response to radiotherapy plus ipilimumab. This chain uses TRBV29-1 with TRBJ2-3, with 8 bases aligning to TRBD2. CDR3 nucleotides: TGCAGCGTTGACGCGGGAGGAGGAGGGGATACGCAGTATTTT. This translates into CSVDAGGGGDTQYF.